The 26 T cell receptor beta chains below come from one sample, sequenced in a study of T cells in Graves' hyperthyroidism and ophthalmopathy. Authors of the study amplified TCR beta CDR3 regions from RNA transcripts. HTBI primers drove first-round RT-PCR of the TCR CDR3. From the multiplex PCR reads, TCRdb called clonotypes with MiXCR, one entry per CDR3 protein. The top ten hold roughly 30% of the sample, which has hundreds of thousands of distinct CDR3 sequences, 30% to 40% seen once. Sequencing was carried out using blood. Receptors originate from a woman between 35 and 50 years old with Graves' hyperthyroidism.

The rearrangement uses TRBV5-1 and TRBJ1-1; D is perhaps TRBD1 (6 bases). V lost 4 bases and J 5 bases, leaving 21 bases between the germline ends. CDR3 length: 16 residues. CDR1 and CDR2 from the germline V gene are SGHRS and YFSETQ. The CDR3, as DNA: TGCGCCAGCAGCCCCTGGGTTGATTGGAGGGGGACTGAAGCTTTCTTT. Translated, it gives CASSPWVDWRGTEAFF.

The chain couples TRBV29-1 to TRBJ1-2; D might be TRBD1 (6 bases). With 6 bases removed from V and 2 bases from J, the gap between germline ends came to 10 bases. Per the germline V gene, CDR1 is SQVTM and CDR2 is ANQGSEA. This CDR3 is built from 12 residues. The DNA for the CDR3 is TGCAGCGTCCGGACAGAAAACTATGGCTACACCTTC. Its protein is CSVRTENYGYTF.

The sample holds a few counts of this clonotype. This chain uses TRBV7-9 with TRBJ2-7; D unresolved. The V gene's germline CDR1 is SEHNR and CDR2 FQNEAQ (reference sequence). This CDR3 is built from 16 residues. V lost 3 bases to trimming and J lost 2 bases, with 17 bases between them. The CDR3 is CASSLFGWSATYEQYF. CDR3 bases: TGTGCCAGCAGCTTGTTTGGGTGGAGCGCTACCTACGAGCAGTACTTC.

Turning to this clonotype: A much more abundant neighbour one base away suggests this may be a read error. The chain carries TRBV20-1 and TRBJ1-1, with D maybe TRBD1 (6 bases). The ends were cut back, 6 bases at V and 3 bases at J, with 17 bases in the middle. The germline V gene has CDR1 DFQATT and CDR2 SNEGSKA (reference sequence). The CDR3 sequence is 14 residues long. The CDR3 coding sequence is TGCAGTGCCCAATTTAGGGGGGCGGACACTGAAGCTTTCTTT. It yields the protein CSAQFRGADTEAFF.

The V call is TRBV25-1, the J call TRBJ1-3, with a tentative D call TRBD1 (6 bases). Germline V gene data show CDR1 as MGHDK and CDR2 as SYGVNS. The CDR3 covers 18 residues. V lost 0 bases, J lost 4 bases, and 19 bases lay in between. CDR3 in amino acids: CASSEYRDGGPGGNTIYF. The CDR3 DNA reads TGTGCCAGCAGTGAATATCGGGATGGGGGGCCTGGGGGAAACACCATATATTTT.

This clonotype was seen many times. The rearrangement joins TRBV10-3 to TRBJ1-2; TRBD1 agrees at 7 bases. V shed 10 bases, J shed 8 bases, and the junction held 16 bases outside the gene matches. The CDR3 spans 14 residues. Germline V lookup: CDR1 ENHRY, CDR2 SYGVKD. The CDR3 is CATIRQPRGYGYTF. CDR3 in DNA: TGTGCCACCATCAGGCAGCCCAGGGGGTACGGCTACACCTTC.

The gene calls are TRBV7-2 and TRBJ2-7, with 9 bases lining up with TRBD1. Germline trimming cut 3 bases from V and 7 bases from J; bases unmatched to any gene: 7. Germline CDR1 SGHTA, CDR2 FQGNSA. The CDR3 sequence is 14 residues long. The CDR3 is CASSFLQGAEEQYF. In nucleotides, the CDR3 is TGTGCCAGCAGCTTTTTACAGGGGGCAGAAGAGCAGTACTTC. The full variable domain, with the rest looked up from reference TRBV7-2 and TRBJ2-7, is GAGVSQSPSNKVTEKGKDVELRCDPISGHTALYWYRQSLGQGLEFLIYFQGNSAPDKSGLPSDRFSAERTGGSVSTLTIQRTQQEDSAVYLCASSFLQGAEEQYFGPGTRLTVT.

CDR3 amino acids: CASSLSSGDVETQYF. For the CDR3, the DNA is TGTGCCAGCAGCTTGTCAAGCGGGGATGTAGAGACCCAGTACTTC. V and J are TRBV7-8 and TRBJ2-5; 7 nucleotides align to TRBD2. Trimming took 3 bases from V and 4 from J; bases not matched to a gene: 8. The CDR3 totals 15 residues. Looked up from germline, CDR1 is SGHVS and CDR2 is FQNEAQ.

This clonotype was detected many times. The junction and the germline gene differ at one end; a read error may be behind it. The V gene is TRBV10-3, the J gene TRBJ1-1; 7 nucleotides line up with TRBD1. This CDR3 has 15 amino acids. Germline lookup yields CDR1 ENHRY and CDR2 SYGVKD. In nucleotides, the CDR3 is TGTGCCAGCAGTCCGAGGACAGGAGCGAACACTGAAGCTTTCTTT. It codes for CASSPRTGANTEAFF.

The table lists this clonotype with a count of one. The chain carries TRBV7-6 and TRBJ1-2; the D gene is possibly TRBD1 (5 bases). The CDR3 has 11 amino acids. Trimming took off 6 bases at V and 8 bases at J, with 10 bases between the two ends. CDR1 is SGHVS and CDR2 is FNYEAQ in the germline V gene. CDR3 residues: CASSGDGGYTF. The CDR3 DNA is TGTGCCAGCAGTGGGGACGGGGGCTACACCTTC.

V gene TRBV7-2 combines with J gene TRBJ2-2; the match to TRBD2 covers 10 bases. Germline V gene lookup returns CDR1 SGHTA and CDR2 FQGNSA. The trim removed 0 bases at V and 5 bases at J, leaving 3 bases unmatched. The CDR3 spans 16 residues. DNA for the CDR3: TGTGCCAGCAGCTTAGCAGCGGGGGGGCCGACCGGGGAGCTGTTTTTT. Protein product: CASSLAAGGPTGELFF. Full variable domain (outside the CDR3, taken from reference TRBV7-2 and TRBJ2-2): GAGVSQSPSNKVTEKGKDVELRCDPISGHTALYWYRQSLGQGLEFLIYFQGNSAPDKSGLPSDRFSAERTGGSVSTLTIQRTQQEDSAVYLCASSLAAGGPTGELFFGEGSRLTVL.

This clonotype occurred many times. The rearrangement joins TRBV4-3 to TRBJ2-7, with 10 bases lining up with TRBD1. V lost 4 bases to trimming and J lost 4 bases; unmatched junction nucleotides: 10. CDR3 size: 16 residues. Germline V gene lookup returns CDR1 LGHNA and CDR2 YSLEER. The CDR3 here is CASSPSGTGESYEQYF. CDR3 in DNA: TGCGCCAGCAGCCCTTCCGGGACAGGGGAATCTTACGAGCAGTACTTC.

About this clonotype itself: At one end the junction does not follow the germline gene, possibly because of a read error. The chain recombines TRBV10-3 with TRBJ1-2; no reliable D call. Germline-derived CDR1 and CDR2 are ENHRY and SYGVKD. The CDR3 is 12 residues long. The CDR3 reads CASSYLKVGGTF. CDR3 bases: TGTGCCAGCAGTTACTTGAAAGTTGGAGGCACCTTC.

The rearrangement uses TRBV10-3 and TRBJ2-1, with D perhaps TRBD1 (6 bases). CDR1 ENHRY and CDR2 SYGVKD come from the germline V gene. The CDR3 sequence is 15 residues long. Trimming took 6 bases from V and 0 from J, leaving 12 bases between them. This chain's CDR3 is CAISITGSSYNEQFF. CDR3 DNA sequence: TGTGCCATCAGCATAACAGGGAGCTCCTACAATGAGCAGTTCTTC.

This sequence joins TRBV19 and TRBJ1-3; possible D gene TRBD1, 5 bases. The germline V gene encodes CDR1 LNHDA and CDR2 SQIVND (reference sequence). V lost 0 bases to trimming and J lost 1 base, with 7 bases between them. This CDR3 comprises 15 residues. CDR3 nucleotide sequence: TGTGCCAGTAGTATAGAGGCAGGGTCTGGAAACACCATATATTTT. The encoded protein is CASSIEAGSGNTIYF. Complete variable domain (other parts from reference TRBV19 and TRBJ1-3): DGGITQSPKYLFRKEGQNVTLSCEQNLNHDAMYWYRQDPGQGLRLIYYSQIVNDFQKGDIAEGYSVSREKKESFPLTVTSAQKNPTAFYLCASSIEAGSGNTIYFGEGSWLTVV.

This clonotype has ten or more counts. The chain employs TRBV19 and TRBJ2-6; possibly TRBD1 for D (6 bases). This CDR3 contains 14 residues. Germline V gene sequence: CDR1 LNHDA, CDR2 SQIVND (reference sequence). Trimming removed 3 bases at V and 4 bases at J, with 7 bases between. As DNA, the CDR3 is TGTGCCAGTAGTATGGGGGCCGGGGCCAACGTCCTGACTTTC. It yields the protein CASSMGAGANVLTF.

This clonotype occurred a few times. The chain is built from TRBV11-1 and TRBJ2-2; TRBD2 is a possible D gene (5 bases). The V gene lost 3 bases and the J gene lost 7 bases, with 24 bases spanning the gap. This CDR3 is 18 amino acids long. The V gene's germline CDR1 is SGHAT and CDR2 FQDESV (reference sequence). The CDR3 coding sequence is TGTGCCAGCAGCTTGAAGCGGCAGCTCAACCTAGCAAACGGGGAGCTGTTTTTT. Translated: CASSLKRQLNLANGELFF.

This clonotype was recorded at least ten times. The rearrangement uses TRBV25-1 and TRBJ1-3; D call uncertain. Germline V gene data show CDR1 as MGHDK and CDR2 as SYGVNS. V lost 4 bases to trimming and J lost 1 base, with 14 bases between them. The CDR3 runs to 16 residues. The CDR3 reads CASSAAALPSGNTIYF. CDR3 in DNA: TGTGCCAGCAGTGCGGCAGCCCTACCTTCTGGAAACACCATATATTTT.

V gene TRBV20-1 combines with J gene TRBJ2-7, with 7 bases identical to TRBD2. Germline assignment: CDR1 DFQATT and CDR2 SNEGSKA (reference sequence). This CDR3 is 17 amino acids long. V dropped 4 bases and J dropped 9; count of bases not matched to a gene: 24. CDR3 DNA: TGCAGTGCTATGGGGCTAGCGGCTAGGAACCAGTTTTCAGTGCAGTACTTC. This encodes CSAMGLAARNQFSVQYF.

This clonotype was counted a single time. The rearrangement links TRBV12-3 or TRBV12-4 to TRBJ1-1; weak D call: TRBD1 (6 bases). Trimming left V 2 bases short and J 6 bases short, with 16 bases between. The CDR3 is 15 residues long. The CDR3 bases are TGTGCCAGCAGTTTACGGACAGACTTGGTGGCTGAAGCTTTCTTT. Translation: CASSLRTDLVAEAFF.

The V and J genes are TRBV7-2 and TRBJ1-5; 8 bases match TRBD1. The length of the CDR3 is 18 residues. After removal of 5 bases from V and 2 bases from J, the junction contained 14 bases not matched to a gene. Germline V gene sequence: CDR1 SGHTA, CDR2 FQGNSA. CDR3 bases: TGTGCCAGCAGCGGGGGGACAGGTTCCCAGACCGGCAATCAGCCCCAGCATTTT. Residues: CASSGGTGSQTGNQPQHF.

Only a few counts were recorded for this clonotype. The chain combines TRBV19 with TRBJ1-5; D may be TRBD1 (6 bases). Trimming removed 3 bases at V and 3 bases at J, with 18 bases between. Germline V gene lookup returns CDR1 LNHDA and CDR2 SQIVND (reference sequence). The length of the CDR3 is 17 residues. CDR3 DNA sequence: TGTGCCAGTAGTATGGGAGACAGGTCTTCGTTCAATCAGCCCCAGCATTTT. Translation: CASSMGDRSSFNQPQHF.

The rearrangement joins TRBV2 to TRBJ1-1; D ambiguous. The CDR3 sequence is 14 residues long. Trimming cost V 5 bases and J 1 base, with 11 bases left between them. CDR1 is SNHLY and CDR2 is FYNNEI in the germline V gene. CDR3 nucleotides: TGTGCCAGCAGTTTTGGCGGACCGAACACTGAAGCTTTCTTT. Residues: CASSFGGPNTEAFF.

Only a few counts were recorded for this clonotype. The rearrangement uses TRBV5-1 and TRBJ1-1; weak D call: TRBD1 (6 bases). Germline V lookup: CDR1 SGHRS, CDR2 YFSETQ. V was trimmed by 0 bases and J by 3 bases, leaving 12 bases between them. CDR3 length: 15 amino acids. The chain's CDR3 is CASSLVNTGYTEAFF. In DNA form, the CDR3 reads TGCGCCAGCAGCTTGGTTAACACAGGGTACACTGAAGCTTTCTTT.

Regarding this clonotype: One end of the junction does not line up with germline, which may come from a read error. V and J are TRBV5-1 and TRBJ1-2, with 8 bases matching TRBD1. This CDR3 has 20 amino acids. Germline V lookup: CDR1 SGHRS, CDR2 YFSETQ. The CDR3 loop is CASSFYPQGDKGEENYGYTF. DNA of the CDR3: TGTGCCAGCAGCTTTTACCCACAGGGGGACAAAGGGGAAGAGAACTATGGCTACACCTTC.

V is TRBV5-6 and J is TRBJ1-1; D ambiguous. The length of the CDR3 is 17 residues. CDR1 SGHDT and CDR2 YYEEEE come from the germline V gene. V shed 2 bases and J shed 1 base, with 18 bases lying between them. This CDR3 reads CASSLTYLVGSNTEAFF. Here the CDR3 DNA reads TGTGCCAGCAGCTTAACTTATCTTGTCGGATCGAACACTGAAGCTTTCTTT.